The sample holds one count of the clone carrying this T cell receptor (beta chain). These data come from a study of shared clonotypes between healthy human individuals. The deep-level immunoSEQ assay was used. Some clones are missing from TCRdb's copy, which holds only in-frame ones; the method was immunoSEQ multiplex PCR. The sample lists around 700,000 clones; around 72% were seen once. The CDR3 totals 17 residues. The V and J ends lost 6 bases and 7 bases, in that order; junction bases with no gene match: 15. Looked up from germline, CDR1 is SEHNR and CDR2 is FQNEAQ (reference sequence). The sequenced sample consisted of memory CD4+ T cells sorted from blood. Subset described: CD45RA-negative fraction. The sequence derives from a woman aged 30 to 39 in good health. The genes are TRBV7-9 and TRBJ2-1; 10 bases agree with TRBD1. CDR3 sequence (DNA): TGTGCCAGCAGAAACTCCCGCCGGGACAGGGGAAGGAATGAGCAGTTCTTC. Translation gives CASRNSRRDRGRNEQFF.